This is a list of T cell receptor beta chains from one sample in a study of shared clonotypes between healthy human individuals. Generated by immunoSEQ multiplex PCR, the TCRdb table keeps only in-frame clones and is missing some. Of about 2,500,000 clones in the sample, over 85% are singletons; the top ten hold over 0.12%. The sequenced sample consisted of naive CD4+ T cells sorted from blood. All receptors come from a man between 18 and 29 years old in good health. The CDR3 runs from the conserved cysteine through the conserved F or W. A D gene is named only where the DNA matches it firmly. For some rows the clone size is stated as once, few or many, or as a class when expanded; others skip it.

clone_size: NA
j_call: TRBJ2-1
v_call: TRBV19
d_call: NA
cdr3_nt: TGTGCCAGTAGTATACTCGGCAGGGGCTCCTACAATGAGCAGTTCTTC
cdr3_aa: CASSILGRGSYNEQFF

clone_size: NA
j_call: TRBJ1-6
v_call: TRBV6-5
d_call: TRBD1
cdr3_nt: TGTGCCAGCAGGAAACGACAGGGGAGCTCACCCCTCCACTTT
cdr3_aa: CASRKRQGSSPLHF

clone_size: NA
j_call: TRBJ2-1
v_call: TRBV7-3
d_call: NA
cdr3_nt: TGTGCCAGCAGCTTCGGACCGTCCAATGAGCAGTTCTTC
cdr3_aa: CASSFGPSNEQFF

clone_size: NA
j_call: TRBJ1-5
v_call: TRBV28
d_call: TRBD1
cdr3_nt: TGTGCCAGCAGGACCGGGACAGGGGGCATGGGCAATCAGCCCCAGCATTTT
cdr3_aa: CASRTGTGGMGNQPQHF

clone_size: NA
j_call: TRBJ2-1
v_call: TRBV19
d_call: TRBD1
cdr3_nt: TGTGCCAGTAGTAGGGGGACAGGAACCTACAATGAGCAGTTCTTC
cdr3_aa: CASSRGTGTYNEQFF

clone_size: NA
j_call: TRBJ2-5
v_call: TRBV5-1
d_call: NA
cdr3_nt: TGCGCCAGCACCTTTGGAGGACAAGAGACCCAGTACTTC
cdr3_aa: CASTFGGQETQYF

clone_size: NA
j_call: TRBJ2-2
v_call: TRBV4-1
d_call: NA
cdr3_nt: TGCGCCAGCAGCCAAGAGATTGGGGCGAACACCGGGGAGCTGTTTTTT
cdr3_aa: CASSQEIGANTGELFF

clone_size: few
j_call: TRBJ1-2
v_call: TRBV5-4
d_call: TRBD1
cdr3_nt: TGTGCCAGCGGAACTACAGGGGTAAACTATGGCTACACCTTC
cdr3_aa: CASGTTGVNYGYTF

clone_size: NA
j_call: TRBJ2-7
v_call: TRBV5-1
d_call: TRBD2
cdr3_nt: TGCGCCAGCAGCTCAAGACTAGCGGGGGGCTACTCCTACGAGCAGTACTTC
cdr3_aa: CASSSRLAGGYSYEQYF

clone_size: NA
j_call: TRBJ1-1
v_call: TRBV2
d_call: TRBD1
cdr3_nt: TGTGCCAGCAGTCTTCAGGGGGCCAAGAACACTGAAGCTTTCTTT
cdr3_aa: CASSLQGAKNTEAFF

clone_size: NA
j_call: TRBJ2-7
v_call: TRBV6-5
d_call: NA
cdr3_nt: TGTGCCAGCAGTTCCGGACAATACTACGAGCAGTACTTC
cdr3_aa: CASSSGQYYEQYF

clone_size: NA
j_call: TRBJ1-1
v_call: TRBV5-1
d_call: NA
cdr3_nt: TGCGCCAGCAGCTTGGGGAGGGGCACTGAAGCTTTCTTT
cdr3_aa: CASSLGRGTEAFF

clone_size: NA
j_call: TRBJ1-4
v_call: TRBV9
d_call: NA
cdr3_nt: TGTGCCAGCAGCGTAGCCCCCGGTGAAAAACTGTTTTTT
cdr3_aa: CASSVAPGEKLFF

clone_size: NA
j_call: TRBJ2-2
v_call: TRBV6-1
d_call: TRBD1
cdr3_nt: TGTGCCAGCAGTGGGACAGGGATTCGCACCGGGGAGCTGTTTTTT
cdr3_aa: CASSGTGIRTGELFF

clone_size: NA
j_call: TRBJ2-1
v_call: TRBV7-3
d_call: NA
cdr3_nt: TGTGCCAGCAGCTTAGCTACAGGGTCCAATGAGCAGTTCTTC
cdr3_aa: CASSLATGSNEQFF

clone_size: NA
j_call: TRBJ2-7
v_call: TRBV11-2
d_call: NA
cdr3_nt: TGTGCCAGCAGCCCGACAGAGAGACGCTCCTACGAGCAGTACTTC
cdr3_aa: CASSPTERRSYEQYF

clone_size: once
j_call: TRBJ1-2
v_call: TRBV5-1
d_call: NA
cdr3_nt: TGCGCCAGCTCTACTGGAGGTATAGCTAACTATGGCTACACCTTC
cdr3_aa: CASSTGGIANYGYTF

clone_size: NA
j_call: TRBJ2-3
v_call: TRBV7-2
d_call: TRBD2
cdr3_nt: TGTGCCAGCAGCTTAGTAGCGGGAGGCACAGATACGCAGTATTTT
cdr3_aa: CASSLVAGGTDTQYF

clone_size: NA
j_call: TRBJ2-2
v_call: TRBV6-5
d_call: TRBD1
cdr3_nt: TGTGCCAGCCGAGCAGGGGGCCTGAGGACCGGGGAGCTGTTTTTT
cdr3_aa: CASRAGGLRTGELFF

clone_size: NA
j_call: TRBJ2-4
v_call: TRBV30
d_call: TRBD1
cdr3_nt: TGTGCCTGGAGTGGAAGAGGGTCGACAGGGGGGGGAAACATTCAGTACTTC
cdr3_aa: CAWSGRGSTGGGNIQYF

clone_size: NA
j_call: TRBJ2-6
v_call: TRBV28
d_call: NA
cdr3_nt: TGTGCCAGCAGCGGGGGACAGCCCTACTCTGGGGCCAACGTCCTGACTTTC
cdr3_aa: CASSGGQPYSGANVLTF

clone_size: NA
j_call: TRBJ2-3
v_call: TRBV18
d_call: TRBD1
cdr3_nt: TGTGCCAGCTCACCAGTACAGGGGGGCACAGATACGCAGTATTTT
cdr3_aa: CASSPVQGGTDTQYF